This TCR beta chain was profiled in a study of blood T cells in healthy people across ages. V was cut by 5 bases and J by 2 bases, with 9 bases left in between. The CDR3 has 12 amino acids. Germline-derived CDR1 and CDR2 are SQVTM and ANQGSEA. Next came a second PCR, run for about 7 to 12 cycles, which used a sample-barcoded 5' primer along with a J-beta primer mix. A template-switch adaptor containing 12 random nucleotides labeled each cDNA molecule. Via MiXCR, TCRdb re-called the 5' RACE reads, giving one row per CDR3 protein. The repertoire holds around 800,000 distinct CDR3 sequences, with 25% to 30% as singletons. The same data also went into a second study, on T cells of mothers and their children.

The origin of this receptor is a boy aged 5 to 17 in good health. What was sequenced was blood. J is TRBJ1-2 and V is TRBV29-1; no clear D. The CDR3 bases are TGCAGCGTTTCGGTGGTGAACTATGGCTACACCTTC. Translating it yields CSVSVVNYGYTF.